This record concerns one TCR beta chain sequence. The antigen remains undetermined. The TCR beta CDR3 regions underwent amplification using RNA transcripts as the source. HTBI primers were used for first-round RT-PCR of the TCR CDR3. Each CDR3 protein is one row after TCRdb ran MiXCR on the multiplex PCR reads. This sample has approximately 620,000 distinct CDR3 sequences, with approximately 15% found just once. The data originate from a study of T cells in Graves' hyperthyroidism and ophthalmopathy. Overall study findings and caveats: Ophthalmopathy was identified by the model a median around 6.9 months ahead of onset.

The CDR3 length is 13 residues. Germline V gives CDR1 SNHLY, CDR2 FYNNEI. Deletions cut 6 bases from V and 5 bases from J, with 11 bases between. Specimen: blood. The TCR was taken from a woman between 40 and 50 years old with Graves' ophthalmopathy. The chain joins TRBV2 to TRBJ2-1; D is uncertain. CDR3 region: CASRYRQNNEQFF. In nucleotides, the CDR3 is TGTGCCAGCAGATACAGACAAAACAATGAGCAGTTCTTC.